This T cell receptor (beta chain) derives from a study of blood T cells in healthy people across ages. The V and J ends lost 5 bases and 9 bases respectively, with 20 bases between them. This CDR3 has 15 residues. This clonotype was counted ten times or more. Its antigen is not identified. Study-wide findings and caveats: Diversity of TCR beta per million T cells declined in a roughly linear way with age.

Per sample, no less than 5 micrograms of total RNA were extracted. Sample-barcoded 5' priming and a J-beta primer mix drove a second PCR of roughly 6 to 12 cycles. Each single sample gave us at least 2.5 million CDR3-containing paired-end reads. Using its own MiXCR run on the 5' RACE reads, TCRdb lists one record per CDR3 protein. In the table there are 950,000 to 1,200,000 distinct CDR3 sequences, roughly two fifths of which are singletons. Sequenced material: blood. The receptor comes from a man younger than 30 in good health. This chain joins TRBV12-3 or TRBV12-4 and TRBJ2-1; D not resolved. The CDR3 loop is CASSPRAATSREQFF. CDR3 nucleotide sequence: TGTGCCAGCAGTCCCCGGGCCGCAACCTCCCGTGAGCAGTTCTTC.